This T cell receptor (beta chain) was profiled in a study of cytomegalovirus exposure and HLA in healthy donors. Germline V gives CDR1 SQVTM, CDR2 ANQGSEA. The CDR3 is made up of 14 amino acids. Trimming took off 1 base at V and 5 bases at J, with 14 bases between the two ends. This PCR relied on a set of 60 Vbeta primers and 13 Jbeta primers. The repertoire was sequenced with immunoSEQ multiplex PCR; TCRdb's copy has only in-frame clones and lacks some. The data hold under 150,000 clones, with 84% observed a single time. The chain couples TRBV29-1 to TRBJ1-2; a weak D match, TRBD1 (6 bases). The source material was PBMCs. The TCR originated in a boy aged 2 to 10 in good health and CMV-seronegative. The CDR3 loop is CSVEVGGYLYGYTF. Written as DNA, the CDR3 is TGCAGCGTTGAAGTAGGGGGATATCTTTATGGCTACACCTTC.